This T cell receptor beta chain was identified in a study of blood T cell repertoires in COVID-19. About the research overall: There were acute and convalescent COVID-19 samples, and they came from the United States, Italy and Spain. In each case, the material was cDNA or gDNA derived from T cells, B-cell-depleted T cells, or PBMCs.

Profiling relied on immunoSEQ multiplex PCR, and the TCRdb table lists in-frame clones only, not all of them. Here the sample spans roughly 38,000 clones, approximately 91% being singletons. The ends were cut back, 0 bases at V and 7 bases at J, with 20 bases in the middle. Germline CDR1 and CDR2: SGDLS and YYNGEE. The CDR3 length is 17 residues. Sequencing was done on a sample of peripheral blood. The gene calls are TRBV9 and TRBJ2-1, with D possibly TRBD2 on 6 matching bases. This sequence was found in a man aged 50-59 years with active COVID-19. The CDR3 protein is CASSVARTTGEVNEQFF. The DNA for the CDR3 is TGTGCCAGCAGCGTAGCTCGCACTACGGGGGAAGTAAATGAGCAGTTCTTC.